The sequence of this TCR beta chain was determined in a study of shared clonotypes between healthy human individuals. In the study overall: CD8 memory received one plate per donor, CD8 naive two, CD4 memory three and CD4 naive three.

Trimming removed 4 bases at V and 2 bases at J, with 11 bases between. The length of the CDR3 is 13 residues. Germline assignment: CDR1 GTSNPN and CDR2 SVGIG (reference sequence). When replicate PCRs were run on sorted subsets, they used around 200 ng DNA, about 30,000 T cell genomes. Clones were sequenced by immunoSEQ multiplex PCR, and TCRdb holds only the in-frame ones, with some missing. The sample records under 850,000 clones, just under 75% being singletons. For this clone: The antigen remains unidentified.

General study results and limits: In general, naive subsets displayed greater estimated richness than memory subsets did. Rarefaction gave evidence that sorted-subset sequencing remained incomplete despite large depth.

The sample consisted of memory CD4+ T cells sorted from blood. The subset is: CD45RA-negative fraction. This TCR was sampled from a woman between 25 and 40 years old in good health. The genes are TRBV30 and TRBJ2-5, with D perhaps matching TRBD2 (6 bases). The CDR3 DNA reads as TGTGCCTGGAACGAGGGACTGCAAGAGACCCAGTACTTC. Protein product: CAWNEGLQETQYF.